This TCR beta chain was found in a study of shared clonotypes between healthy human individuals. Overall study results and limits: Among donors, sharing of clonotypes was expected to be affected by sequencing depth.

Genomic DNA of every subset was divided equally among multiple immunoSEQ plates. Original handling: Filtering differed because ImmunoSEQ produced junction-only sequences that carried no quality scores. Measured with immunoSEQ multiplex PCR; TCRdb has only the in-frame clones, and not every one. V, J and clone size reflect that table, while D and trimming were determined from the DNA. Of about 2.1 million clones in the sample, approximately 92% are singletons; the top ten hold more than 1.5%. Trimming removed 0 bases at V and 3 bases at J, with 15 bases between. Germline values: CDR1 GTSNPN, CDR2 SVGIG (reference sequence). The CDR3 sequence is 15 residues long. CD8 cells classed as naive were CD45RO-negative and positively selected for CCR7, excluding terminally differentiated effector memory CD45RA+ cells. About this clone itself: The antigen remains undetermined.

The receptor's source is a man between 18 and 35 years old in good health. Some clones in this sample may be carry-over from other donors' samples. What was sequenced was naive CD8+ T cells from PBMCs. The chain carries TRBV30 and TRBJ2-7, with D possibly matching TRBD1 (6 bases). Here the CDR3 reads CAWSVPQDSLYEQYF. The CDR3 coding sequence is TGTGCCTGGAGTGTCCCGCAGGACAGCCTCTACGAGCAGTACTTC.